The TCR beta chain under discussion was sequenced for a study of blood T cell repertoires in COVID-19. The wider study: Specimens from acute and convalescent COVID-19 originated in the United States, Italy and Spain. Nucleic acid was either cDNA or gDNA, and it came from T cells, B-cell-depleted T cells, or PBMCs.

Deletions cut 0 bases from V and 0 bases from J, with 6 bases between. Germline V gene data show CDR1 as GTSNPN and CDR2 as SVGIG (reference sequence). The CDR3 runs 13 residues. Per the original data handling: Estimates of nucleated cell counts were drawn from the amplification of reference gene primers. Produced via immunoSEQ multiplex PCR; TCRdb's table is partial and in-frame only. V, J and clone size derive from that table, while D and trimming were established from the DNA sequence. Seen here are about 60,000 clones, around 82% observed once, and the top ten hold 16%. The chain uses TRBV30 and TRBJ2-7; the D is unclear. This TCR derives from a man in his sixties with COVID-19, enrolled during active disease. Input material: peripheral blood. CDR3 DNA: TGTGCCTGGAGTGTAATGAGCTCCTACGAGCAGTACTTC. As protein: CAWSVMSSYEQYF.